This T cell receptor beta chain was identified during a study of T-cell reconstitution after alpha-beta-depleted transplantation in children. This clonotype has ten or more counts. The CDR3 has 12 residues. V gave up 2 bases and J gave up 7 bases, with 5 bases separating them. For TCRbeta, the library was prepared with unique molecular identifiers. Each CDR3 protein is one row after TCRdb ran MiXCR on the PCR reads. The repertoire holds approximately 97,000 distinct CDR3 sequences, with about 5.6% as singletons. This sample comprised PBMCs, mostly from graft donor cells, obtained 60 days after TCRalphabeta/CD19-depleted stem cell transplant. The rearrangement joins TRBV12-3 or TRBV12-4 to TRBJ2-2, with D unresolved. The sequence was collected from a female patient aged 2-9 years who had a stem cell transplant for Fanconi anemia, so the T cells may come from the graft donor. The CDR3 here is CASSLSVGELFF. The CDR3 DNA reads TGTGCCAGCAGTTTATCCGTCGGGGAGCTGTTTTTT.